Listed below are T cell receptor beta chains from one sample, sequenced in a study of T cells in Graves' hyperthyroidism and ophthalmopathy. MiXCR, applied by TCRdb to the multiplex PCR reads, yields one record per CDR3 protein. The data contain around 340,000 distinct CDR3 sequences, approximately 15% of them singletons. Sequencing was performed on blood. The origin of the receptors is a woman aged 30 to 39 with Graves' hyperthyroidism. CDR3s include the opening cysteine and the closing phenylalanine or tryptophan. A D gene is named only where the DNA matches it firmly. Rows give clone size only sometimes, using once, few, many, or a class for an expanded clone.

CDR3 protein: CASSLEKSWGTEAFF
CDR3 DNA: TGTGCCAGCAGCTTGGAAAAAAGTTGGGGCACTGAAGCTTTCTTT
V gene: TRBV5-4
clone size: few
D gene: NA
J gene: TRBJ1-1

CDR3 protein: CASSPRDRGTYEQYF
CDR3 DNA: TGTGCCAGCAGCCCCCGGGACAGGGGGACCTACGAGCAGTACTTC
V gene: TRBV9
clone size: NA
D gene: TRBD1
J gene: TRBJ2-7

CDR3 protein: CSASPLSGDSGEQYF
CDR3 DNA: TGCAGTGCCAGTCCACTTTCGGGAGACTCTGGCGAGCAGTACTTC
V gene: TRBV20-1
clone size: many
D gene: NA
J gene: TRBJ2-7

CDR3 protein: CASSKTGYEQYF
CDR3 DNA: TGTGCCAGCTCGAAAACAGGGTACGAGCAGTACTTC
V gene: TRBV7-9
clone size: NA
D gene: NA
J gene: TRBJ2-7

CDR3 protein: CASSFRPLSAEQFF
CDR3 DNA: TGTGCCAGCAGCTTTAGGCCCCTCTCCGCTGAGCAGTTCTTC
V gene: TRBV11-2
clone size: few
D gene: NA
J gene: TRBJ2-1

CDR3 protein: CASSRASSGTTYNEQFF
CDR3 DNA: TGTGCCAGCAGCCGTGCGTCTAGCGGGACGACCTACAATGAGCAGTTCTTC
V gene: TRBV3-1
clone size: few
D gene: TRBD2
J gene: TRBJ2-1

CDR3 protein: CASSPPALAGTLGYEQFF
CDR3 DNA: TGTGCCAGCAGCCCCCCCGCTCTAGCGGGAACCCTGGGTTATGAGCAGTTCTTC
V gene: TRBV7-8
clone size: few
D gene: TRBD2
J gene: TRBJ2-1

CDR3 protein: CSVEGAGAETQYF
CDR3 DNA: TGCAGCGTTGAAGGTGCGGGTGCGGAGACCCAGTACTTC
V gene: TRBV29-1
clone size: many
D gene: NA
J gene: TRBJ2-5

CDR3 protein: CASSPLGPAPYEQYF
CDR3 DNA: TGCGCCAGCAGCCCCCTCGGACCCGCCCCCTACGAGCAGTACTTC
V gene: TRBV10-2
clone size: many
D gene: NA
J gene: TRBJ2-7

CDR3 protein: CASSSGLAGVIDTQYF
CDR3 DNA: TGTGCCAGCAGTTCCGGACTAGCGGGAGTCATAGATACGCAGTATTTT
V gene: TRBV28
clone size: many
D gene: TRBD2
J gene: TRBJ2-3

CDR3 protein: CASSGQVPNTGELFF
CDR3 DNA: TGTGCCAGCTCAGGACAGGTTCCGAACACCGGGGAGCTGTTTTTT
V gene: TRBV28
clone size: many
D gene: TRBD1
J gene: TRBJ2-2

CDR3 protein: CASSRDREGPQHF
CDR3 DNA: TGTGCCAGCAGTCGGGACAGGGAAGGGCCCCAGCATTTT
V gene: TRBV12-3/TRBV12-4
clone size: many
D gene: TRBD1
J gene: TRBJ1-5

CDR3 protein: CASSRTLSNQPQHF
CDR3 DNA: TGCGCCAGCAGCCGGACATTGAGCAATCAGCCCCAGCATTTT
V gene: TRBV4-3
clone size: NA
D gene: NA
J gene: TRBJ1-5

CDR3 protein: CSAGQETYGYTF
CDR3 DNA: TGCAGCGCCGGACAGGAGACCTATGGCTACACCTTC
V gene: TRBV29-1
clone size: NA
D gene: TRBD1
J gene: TRBJ1-2

CDR3 protein: CASSPLRPYNEKLFF
CDR3 DNA: TGTGCCAGCAGCCCCCTCCGGCCCTATAATGAAAAACTGTTTTTT
V gene: TRBV14
clone size: few
D gene: NA
J gene: TRBJ1-4

CDR3 protein: CASSLGPAGNTGELFF
CDR3 DNA: TGTGCCAGCAGCTTAGGTCCAGCGGGGAACACCGGGGAGCTGTTTTTT
V gene: TRBV7-2
clone size: NA
D gene: NA
J gene: TRBJ2-2

CDR3 protein: CATSDTARDTQYF
CDR3 DNA: TGTGCCACCAGTGATACCGCTAGGGATACGCAGTATTTT
V gene: TRBV24-1
clone size: NA
D gene: NA
J gene: TRBJ2-3